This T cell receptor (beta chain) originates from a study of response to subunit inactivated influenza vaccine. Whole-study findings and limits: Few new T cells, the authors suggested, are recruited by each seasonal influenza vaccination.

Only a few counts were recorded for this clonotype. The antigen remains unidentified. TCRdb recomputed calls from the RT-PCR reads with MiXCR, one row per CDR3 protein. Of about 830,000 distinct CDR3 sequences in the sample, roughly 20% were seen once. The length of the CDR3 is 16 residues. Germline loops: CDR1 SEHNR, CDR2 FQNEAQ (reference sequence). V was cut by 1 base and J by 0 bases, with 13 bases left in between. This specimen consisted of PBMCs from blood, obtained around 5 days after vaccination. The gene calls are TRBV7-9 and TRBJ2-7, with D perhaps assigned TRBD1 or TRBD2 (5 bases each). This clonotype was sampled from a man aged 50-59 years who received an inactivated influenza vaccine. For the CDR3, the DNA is TGTGCCAGCAGCTTAGATTTTGGGGGAAGCTCCTACGAGCAGTACTTC. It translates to CASSLDFGGSSYEQYF.